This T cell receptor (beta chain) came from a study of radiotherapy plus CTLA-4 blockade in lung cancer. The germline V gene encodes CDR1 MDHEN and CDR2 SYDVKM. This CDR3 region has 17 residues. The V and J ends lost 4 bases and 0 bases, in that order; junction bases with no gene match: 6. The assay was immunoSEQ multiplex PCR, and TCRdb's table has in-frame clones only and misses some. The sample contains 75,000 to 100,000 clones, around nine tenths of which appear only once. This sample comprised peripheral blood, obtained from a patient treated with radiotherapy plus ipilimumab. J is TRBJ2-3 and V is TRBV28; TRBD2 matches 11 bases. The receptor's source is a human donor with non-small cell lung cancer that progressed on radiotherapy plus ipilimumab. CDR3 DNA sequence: TGTGCCAGCAGTTGGACGACTAGCGGGGCAAGCACAGATACGCAGTATTTT. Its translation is CASSWTTSGASTDTQYF.